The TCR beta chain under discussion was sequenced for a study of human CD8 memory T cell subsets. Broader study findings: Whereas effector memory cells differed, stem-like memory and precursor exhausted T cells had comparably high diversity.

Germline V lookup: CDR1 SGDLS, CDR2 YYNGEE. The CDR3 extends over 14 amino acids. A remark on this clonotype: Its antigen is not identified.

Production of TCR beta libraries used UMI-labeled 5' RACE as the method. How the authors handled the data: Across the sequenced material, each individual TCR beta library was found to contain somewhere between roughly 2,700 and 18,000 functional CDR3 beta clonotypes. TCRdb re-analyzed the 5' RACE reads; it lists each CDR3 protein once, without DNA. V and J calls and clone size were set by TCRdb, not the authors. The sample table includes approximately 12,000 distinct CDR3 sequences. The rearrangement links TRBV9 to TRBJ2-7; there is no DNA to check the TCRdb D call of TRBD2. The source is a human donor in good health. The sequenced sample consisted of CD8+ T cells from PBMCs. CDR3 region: CASSLGALRDEQYF.